A single sample is the source of the 31 T cell receptor beta chains below, sequenced in a study of blood T cell repertoires in COVID-19. Profiling relied on immunoSEQ multiplex PCR, and the TCRdb table lists in-frame clones only, not all of them. Among more than 150,000 clones listed, more than 85% were seen once. The sequenced material came from PBMCs or T cells enriched from blood (not recorded which). These receptors all stem from a woman between 50 and 59 years old who had recovered from COVID-19.

V gene TRBV27 combines with J gene TRBJ2-1, with D perhaps TRBD2 (5 bases). CDR1 and CDR2 (germline): MNHEY, SMNVEV (reference sequence). The CDR3 loop spans 15 amino acids. With 3 bases removed from V and 5 bases from J, the gap between germline ends came to 14 bases. CDR3 sequence (DNA): TGTGCCAGCAGTTTTCTGGGTGCGGGTGACAATGAGCAGTTCTTC. Translated: CASSFLGAGDNEQFF.

This chain joins TRBV13 and TRBJ2-1; TRBD1 is a possible D gene (6 bases). CDR3 size: 20 residues. Trimming took 0 bases from V and 5 from J, leaving 26 bases between them. Germline CDR1 is PRHDT and CDR2 is FYEKMQ (reference sequence). CDR3 bases: TGTGCCAGCAGCTTAGGCCCCCTACAGGGTTCGGGACGGATCCACAATGAGCAGTTCTTC. Translating it yields CASSLGPLQGSGRIHNEQFF.

The sample holds a few counts of this clone. V and J are TRBV30 and TRBJ1-6; 8 bases match TRBD1. Per germline, CDR1 GTSNPN and CDR2 SVGIG (reference sequence). V lost 1 base, J lost 6 bases, and 8 bases stayed unmatched. This CDR3 has 16 amino acids. The CDR3 nucleotides are TGTGCCTGGAGTGCAGCCCGGACAGGGAGTAATTCACCCCTCCACTTT. Translation: CAWSAARTGSNSPLHF.

V is TRBV2 and J is TRBJ1-4; unclear D gene. This CDR3 has 13 amino acids. Looked up from germline, CDR1 is SNHLY and CDR2 is FYNNEI. Trimming took off 6 bases at V and 3 bases at J, with 8 bases between the two ends. This CDR3 is CASRQNSNEKLFF. CDR3 bases: TGTGCCAGCAGACAGAACTCTAATGAAAAACTGTTTTTT.

The V and J genes are TRBV6-5 and TRBJ1-1; 9 nucleotides line up with TRBD1. The V and J ends lost 4 bases and 7 bases, in that order; junction bases with no gene match: 7. The length of the CDR3 is 14 residues. Germline CDR1 and CDR2: MNHEY and SVGAGI. CDR3 residues: CASSSTDRGVEAFF. CDR3 DNA: TGTGCCAGCAGTTCCACGGACAGGGGTGTTGAAGCTTTCTTT.

This chain uses TRBV28 with TRBJ2-1; 11 nucleotides line up with TRBD2. CDR1 and CDR2 (germline): MDHEN, SYDVKM. This CDR3 has 14 amino acids. CDR3 in amino acids: CGTSGLSAYNEQFF. CDR3 nucleotide sequence: TGTGGGACTAGCGGGCTGTCAGCCTACAATGAGCAGTTCTTC.

This clone was seen just once. V and J are TRBV29-1 and TRBJ2-3; TRBD2 matches at 7 bases. V was clipped by 4 bases and J by 4 bases; unmatched bases: 5. The CDR3 has 13 amino acids. Germline V gene sequence: CDR1 SQVTM, CDR2 ANQGSEA. For the CDR3, the DNA is TGCAGCGTTGTAATGGGGAGGGCAGATACGCAGTATTTT. Residues: CSVVMGRADTQYF.

This rearrangement joins TRBV24-1 to TRBJ2-6, with 8 bases aligning to TRBD1. This CDR3 comprises 20 residues. Unmatched junction bases numbered 14, after V lost 5 bases and J lost 0 bases. The germline V gene has CDR1 KGHDR and CDR2 SFDVKD. For the CDR3, the DNA is TGTGCCACCAGTGGTGGCCCTCCCGGGACAGGAAACTCTGGGGCCAACGTCCTGACTTTC. Protein sequence: CATSGGPPGTGNSGANVLTF.

The chain has TRBV29-1 and TRBJ2-1, with 10 bases lining up with TRBD1. This CDR3 has 15 residues. CDR1 is SQVTM, CDR2 ANQGSEA, per germline. Germline trimming cut 4 bases from V and 3 bases from J; bases unmatched to any gene: 6. The CDR3 DNA reads as TGCAGCGTTGTGGGGGACAGGGGCCTCTACAATGAGCAGTTCTTC. Amino acid sequence: CSVVGDRGLYNEQFF.

In its sample, this clone was seen a few times. The rearrangement links TRBV5-1 to TRBJ1-5; maybe TRBD1 (6 bases). In germline, CDR1 is SGHRS, CDR2 YFSETQ. V was pared by 0 bases and J by 6 bases, with 13 bases between. The CDR3 is 15 residues long. CDR3: CASSLEAGAAQPQHF. The CDR3 DNA is TGCGCCAGCAGCTTGGAGGCGGGGGCGGCTCAGCCCCAGCATTTT.

V usage is TRBV2 and J usage is TRBJ2-7; TRBD1 agrees at 11 bases. The J segment lost 5 bases and the V segment lost 6 bases, leaving 6 bases of the junction unmatched. There are 14 residues in the CDR3. CDR1 and CDR2 from the germline V gene are SNHLY and FYNNEI. This CDR3 is CASRQDRGRNEQYF. CDR3 bases: TGTGCCAGCAGGCAGGACAGGGGGCGCAACGAGCAGTACTTC.

The chain links TRBV28 to TRBJ1-2, with TRBD1 matching 12 bases. CDR3 size: 15 residues. CDR1 is MDHEN, CDR2 SYDVKM, per germline. V lost 8 bases to trimming and J lost 8 bases; unmatched junction nucleotides: 12. The CDR3: CASSPGGQGAQGYTF. CDR3 bases: TGTGCCAGCTCCCCGGGGGGACAGGGGGCGCAGGGCTACACCTTC.

The chain joins TRBV7-9 to TRBJ1-1, with unresolved D. The CDR3 totals 14 residues. The germline V and J ends were trimmed by 3 bases and 8 bases, with 16 bases remaining between them. Germline V gene data show CDR1 as SEHNR and CDR2 as FQNEAQ (reference sequence). The CDR3 loop is CASSFPPPGSEAFF. The DNA of the CDR3 is TGTGCCAGCAGCTTCCCACCCCCGGGGTCCGAAGCTTTCTTT.

The chain recombines TRBV11-3 with TRBJ2-7; no definite D call. The V end was cut by 4 bases, the J end by 1 base, with 11 bases between. CDR1 is SGHNT and CDR2 is YENEEA in the germline V gene. The length of the CDR3 is 14 residues. The DNA for the CDR3 is TGTGCCAGCAGCTCCTATGCCGCGTCCTACGAGCAGTACTTC. Its protein is CASSSYAASYEQYF.

This rearrangement joins TRBV27 to TRBJ1-4, with 8 positions matching TRBD1. This CDR3 has 14 amino acids. Germline V gene sequence: CDR1 MNHEY, CDR2 SMNVEV (reference sequence). Losses at the gene ends were 6 bases for V and 8 bases for J; bases not matched to a gene: 8. The CDR3 DNA reads as TGTGCCAGCAGCTTACAGGGGGTCGGGGAAAAACTGTTTTTT. Translated, it gives CASSLQGVGEKLFF.

The gene calls are TRBV28 and TRBJ2-6; D gene unclear. Deletions cut 8 bases from V and 0 bases from J, with 5 bases between. Germline assignment: CDR1 MDHEN and CDR2 SYDVKM. This CDR3 contains 13 residues. The CDR3 loop is CASARSGANVLTF. CDR3 bases: TGTGCCAGCGCGCGCTCTGGGGCCAACGTCCTGACTTTC.

The chain recombines TRBV7-3 with TRBJ1-1; tentative D call: TRBD1 (6 bases). V lost 1 base and J lost 4, with 10 bases in between. There are 14 residues in the CDR3. Germline CDR1 SGHTA, CDR2 FQGTGA. CDR3: CASSLREGGTEAFF. The CDR3 bases are TGTGCCAGCAGCTTAAGGGAGGGGGGCACTGAAGCTTTCTTT.

The chain joins TRBV7-2 to TRBJ1-4; D is unresolved. V shed 3 bases and J shed 6 bases, with 8 bases lying between them. Germline V gene data show CDR1 as SGHTA and CDR2 as FQGNSA. This CDR3 comprises 13 residues. The CDR3 loop reads CASSLLTYEKLFF. Here the CDR3 DNA reads TGTGCCAGCAGCTTGCTGACATATGAAAAACTGTTTTTT.

This rearrangement joins TRBV27 to TRBJ1-2; D unclear. The germline V and J ends were trimmed by 8 bases and 7 bases, with 14 bases remaining between them. The CDR3 spans 12 residues. Looked up from germline, CDR1 is MNHEY and CDR2 is SMNVEV (reference sequence). The chain's CDR3 is CASRVLSGGYTF. The CDR3 DNA is TGTGCCAGCCGAGTTCTTTCAGGTGGCTACACCTTC.

The CDR3 region is CASSLGRANSYNEQFF. CDR3 bases: TGTGCCAGTAGCTTAGGGCGGGCGAACTCCTACAATGAGCAGTTCTTC. The genes are TRBV19 and TRBJ2-1; the D gene is possibly TRBD2 (5 bases). Per the germline V gene, CDR1 is LNHDA and CDR2 is SQIVND (reference sequence). Between the trimmed V and J ends, which lost 6 bases and 0 bases, there was a span of 15 bases. CDR3 length equals 16 residues. The full variable domain, its missing parts supplied by reference TRBV19 and TRBJ2-1, is DGGITQSPKYLFRKEGQNVTLSCEQNLNHDAMYWYRQDPGQGLRLIYYSQIVNDFQKGDIAEGYSVSREKKESFPLTVTSAQKNPTAFYLCASSLGRANSYNEQFFGPGTRLTVL.

This chain uses TRBV2 with TRBJ2-3; a possible D gene is TRBD2 (5 bases). V was shortened by 10 bases and J by 6 bases, with 11 bases between the two germline ends. The CDR3 has 11 residues. CDR1 SNHLY and CDR2 FYNNEI come from the germline V gene. The CDR3 DNA sequence: TGTGCCACGGGGTTGGCGGATACGCAGTATTTT. The encoded protein is CATGLADTQYF.

This clone was counted a single time. J is TRBJ1-6 and V is TRBV27; the D gene is possibly TRBD1 (5 bases). CDR3 length equals 14 residues. V lost 6 bases, J lost 10 bases, and 16 bases lay in between. CDR1 and CDR2 from the germline V gene are MNHEY and SMNVEV (reference sequence). This CDR3 is CASRPPGGRSPLHF. The CDR3 DNA sequence: TGTGCCAGCAGGCCACCGGGGGGACGGTCACCCCTCCACTTT.

The chain uses TRBV9 and TRBJ1-2, with 12 bases that match TRBD1. The CDR3 runs to 16 residues. Germline CDR1 is SGDLS and CDR2 is YYNGEE. The V and J ends lost 2 bases and 0 bases, in that order; junction bases with no gene match: 2. The CDR3 DNA reads as TGTGCCAGCAGCGTTGGGACAGGGGGCTCTAACTATGGCTACACCTTC. Residues: CASSVGTGGSNYGYTF.

This clone was seen just once. The chain is built from TRBV4-1 and TRBJ2-7; 10 bases match TRBD2. Trimming removed 0 bases from V and 0 bases from J; junction bases left unmatched: 8. This CDR3 region has 18 residues. The germline gives CDR1 MGHRA, CDR2 YSYEKL. The CDR3 DNA is TGCGCCAGCAGCCAAGACCCCGGGGCTAGCGGGAGCTCCTACGAGCAGTACTTC. It encodes CASSQDPGASGSSYEQYF.

The chain links TRBV27 to TRBJ2-1; 11 bases fit TRBD2. Losses at the gene ends were 0 bases for V and 1 base for J; bases not matched to a gene: 14. The germline gives CDR1 MNHEY, CDR2 SMNVEV (reference sequence). This CDR3 is 21 amino acids long. The CDR3 spells CASSLSIGRLAGGWSYNEQFF. Here the CDR3 DNA reads TGTGCCAGCAGTTTATCGATAGGGCGGCTAGCGGGAGGATGGTCCTACAATGAGCAGTTCTTC.

V is TRBV5-6 and J is TRBJ2-7, with D perhaps matching TRBD1 (5 bases). CDR3 size: 15 residues. Deletions cut 0 bases from V and 0 bases from J, with 10 bases between. Looked up from germline, CDR1 is SGHDT and CDR2 is YYEEEE. The CDR3 is CASSLGQGTSYEQYF. CDR3 nucleotide sequence: TGTGCCAGCAGCTTGGGGCAGGGCACCTCCTACGAGCAGTACTTC.

V usage is TRBV3-1 (or the pseudogene TRBV3-2) and J usage is TRBJ1-3; 7 bases map to TRBD1. The CDR3 loop spans 14 amino acids. The germline CDR1 and CDR2 sequences are LGHDT and YNNKEL (reference sequence). V lost 3 bases to trimming and J lost 3 bases; unmatched junction nucleotides: 2. The CDR3 reads CASSQGQSGNTIYF. The CDR3 coding sequence is TGTGCCAGCAGCCAGGGACAGAGTGGAAACACCATATATTTT.

The chain joins TRBV19 to TRBJ2-5; 9 nucleotides agree with TRBD1. This CDR3 is 14 amino acids long. The germline CDR1 and CDR2 sequences are LNHDA and SQIVND (reference sequence). The J segment lost 5 bases and the V segment lost 6 bases, leaving 7 bases of the junction unmatched. The CDR3, as DNA: TGTGCCAGTAGCGACAGGGGGAGATCGGAGACCCAGTACTTC. Translating it yields CASSDRGRSETQYF.

The chain employs TRBV29-1 and TRBJ2-1, with a possible D match to TRBD1 (5 bases). The germline gives CDR1 SQVTM, CDR2 ANQGSEA. The CDR3 has 14 amino acids. Trimming pared 5 bases from V and 10 bases from J, leaving 21 bases between. CDR3 coding DNA: TGCAGCGTTCCAGGTACAGGAACTAAAGAAGAGCAGTTCTTC. Translated, it gives CSVPGTGTKEEQFF.

The chain uses TRBV4-2 and TRBJ2-2, with D maybe TRBD1 (5 bases). CDR1 LGHNA and CDR2 YNFKEQ come from the germline V gene. The CDR3 sequence is 15 residues long. V lost 2 bases to trimming and J lost 2 bases, with 9 bases between them. The CDR3 bases are TGTGCCAGCAGCCAAACAGGCACAAACACCGGGGAGCTGTTTTTT. Translating gives CASSQTGTNTGELFF.

The chain links TRBV7-8 to TRBJ1-6; unclear D gene. V lost 5 bases and J lost 7, with 15 bases in between. The CDR3 loop spans 15 amino acids. Germline-derived CDR1 and CDR2 are SGHVS and FQNEAQ. CDR3 sequence: CASSPRSPRNSPLHF. In nucleotides, the CDR3 is TGTGCCAGCAGCCCCCGGTCCCCCCGGAATTCACCCCTCCACTTT.